This is a list of T cell receptor beta chains from one sample in a study of blood T cell repertoires in COVID-19. The data were produced by immunoSEQ multiplex PCR, yet TCRdb's version contains in-frame clones alone and is incomplete. The sample shows 30,000 to 40,000 clones, approximately 95% of them seen only once. The sequenced sample consisted of peripheral blood. These receptors came from a male donor with active COVID-19. The CDR3 runs from the conserved cysteine through the conserved F or W. The D gene is left open where the match is weak. Only part of the rows carry a size: once, few, many, or a class if the clone is expanded.

j_call v_call clone_size d_call cdr3_nt cdr3_aa
TRBJ2-3 TRBV24-1 once TRBD1 TGTGCCACCAGTCCTCGAGGACAGGGGAACACAGATACGCAGTATTTT CATSPRGQGNTDTQYF
TRBJ1-4 TRBV20-1 - - TGCAGTGCTAGATACACTGAAAAACTGTTTTTT CSARYTEKLFF
TRBJ2-7 TRBV12-3/TRBV12-4 - - TGTGCCAGCACCCTAGATCCCGGTTACGAGCAGTACTTC CASTLDPGYEQYF
TRBJ2-1 TRBV4-3 - TRBD1 TGCGCCAGCAGCCGGGACAGGGGATTAGAGCAGTTCTTC CASSRDRGLEQFF
TRBJ1-6 TRBV5-5 - - TGTGCCAGCAGCTTGGGAGGCGGGTCACCCCTCCACTTT CASSLGGGSPLHF
TRBJ1-2 TRBV6-1 - TRBD1 TGTGCCAGCAGTGGAGAACAGGGGGAAGGATACTATGGCTACACCTTC CASSGEQGEGYYGYTF
TRBJ2-7 TRBV6-5 few TRBD1 TGTGCCAGCAGTTACACCCGGACAGGGGGCGGCGAGCAGTACTTC CASSYTRTGGGEQYF
TRBJ2-1 TRBV5-1 - TRBD2 TGCGCCAGCAGCTTGACTAGCGGGGGCTCCTACAATGAGCAGTTCTTC CASSLTSGGSYNEQFF
TRBJ1-1 TRBV21-1 once - TGTGCCAGCAGCAAAGCATGGGGAGGTGACACTGAAGCTTTCTTT CASSKAWGGDTEAFF
TRBJ1-3 TRBV2 once - TGTGCCAGCAGTGAAGCGGAACAGGACTCTGGAAACACCATATATTTT CASSEAEQDSGNTIYF
TRBJ1-2 TRBV3-1/TRBV3-2 - - TGTGCCAGCAGCCAAGACGAGGGGGTGGATGGCTACACCTTC CASSQDEGVDGYTF
TRBJ1-1 TRBV5-1 - - TGCGCCAGCAGCTTGGGGAGACCGAACACTGAAGCTTTCTTT CASSLGRPNTEAFF
TRBJ1-6 TRBV7-3 - - TGTGCCAGCAGCACGGGCGGAGGGGCCCTCCACTTT CASSTGGGALHF
TRBJ2-1 TRBV7-8 - - TGTGCCAGCACCCAAACGGGTTTCCGGAATGAGCAGTTCTTC CASTQTGFRNEQFF
TRBJ1-5 TRBV4-2 few - TGTGCCAGCAGCCAAGTCTCGGGGGTAAATCAGCCCCAGCATTTT CASSQVSGVNQPQHF
TRBJ1-6 TRBV5-8 - - TGTGCCAGCAGCTTGGCCGGAGGTTACAATTCACCCCTCCACTTT CASSLAGGYNSPLHF
TRBJ1-1 TRBV2 - - TGTGCCAGCATTATACAGGGGAACACTGAAGCTTTCTTT CASIIQGNTEAFF